Sequencing of this T cell receptor (beta chain) was carried out in a study of T cell repertoires in cytomegalovirus infection. Germline V CDR1 and CDR2: MDHEN, SYDVKM. J was trimmed by 4 bases and V by 6 bases; bases with no gene match: 11. CDR3 length equals 16 residues. This clonotype was detected a few times. Its antigen is undetermined. TCRdb independently ran MiXCR on the reads; one entry per CDR3 protein. The sample gives roughly 920,000 distinct CDR3 sequences, 30% to 40% of which show up once; 11% to 15% is in the top ten. The TCR comes from a human donor in good health (CMV status not recorded). Some clones in this sample may be carry-over from other donors' samples. The rearrangement uses TRBV28 and TRBJ2-1; 8 positions match TRBD1. This material consisted of cultured CD8+ T cells from PBMCs, taken from culture after CMV antigen stimulation. Here the CDR3 reads CASSKTGAGLYNEQFF. The CDR3 DNA follows: TGTGCCAGCAGCAAGACAGGGGCCGGATTATACAATGAGCAGTTCTTC.